The T cell receptor beta chain described here comes from a study of T cells in Graves' hyperthyroidism and ophthalmopathy. Study-level results: Blood also contained most expanded thyroid clonotypes above 0.001. Before onset, by a median of approximately 5.9 months, the model predicted ophthalmopathy.

The germline gives CDR1 LGHNT, CDR2 FRNRAP. The CDR3 is 14 amino acids. With 5 bases removed from V and 6 bases from J, the gap between germline ends came to 16 bases. This clonotype appeared many times. The antigen remains unidentified. Amplified TCR beta CDR3 regions came from RNA transcripts. A set of HTBI primers served as the primers for a first-round RT-PCR of the TCR CDR3. Via MiXCR, TCRdb re-called the multiplex PCR reads, giving one row per CDR3 protein. This table has some 500,000 distinct CDR3 sequences, 13% to 15% appearing once. Stable disease denoted Graves' hyperthyroidism without ophthalmopathy progression within 18 months. Newly diagnosed patients aged 18 to 65 had hyperthyroidism of under 2 months' duration.

This rearrangement joins TRBV12-5 to TRBJ1-1, with unresolved D. What was sequenced was blood. The sequence came from a woman aged 18-35 years with Graves' hyperthyroidism. CDR3 residues: CASGGLSGRAEAFF. CDR3 bases: TGTGCTAGTGGTGGTCTTTCGGGTAGGGCTGAAGCTTTCTTT. The full variable domain, its missing parts supplied by reference TRBV12-5 and TRBJ1-1, is DARVTQTPRHKVTEMGQEVTMRCQPILGHNTVFWYRQTMMQGLELLAYFRNRAPLDDSGMPKDRFSAEMPDATLATLKIQPSEPRDSAVYFCASGGLSGRAEAFFGQGTRLTVV.